This T cell receptor (beta chain) is drawn from a study of blood T cell repertoires in COVID-19. Study-level background: Both acute and convalescent COVID-19 samples were obtained from the United States, Italy and Spain.

Participants were aged about 18 to 95 years, lived in around 22 US areas, and enrolled virtually. In the original workflow: Amplification from reference gene primers served as the basis for estimated nucleated cell counts. Clones were sequenced by immunoSEQ multiplex PCR, and TCRdb holds only the in-frame ones, with some missing. That table gives V, J and clone size, and the DNA gave D and trimming. The data hold about 400,000 clones, with about 83% observed a single time. CDR1 is SNHLY, CDR2 FYNNEI, per germline. The CDR3 consists of 16 residues. The V end lost 6 bases, the J end lost 4 bases, and 18 bases lay between the germline ends.

Sequencing was carried out using PBMCs or T cells enriched from blood (not recorded which). This chain connects TRBV2 to TRBJ2-2; possibly TRBD2 for D (6 bases). The source of this sequence is a woman between 50 and 59 years old who had recovered from COVID-19. The CDR3 DNA sequence: TGTGCCAGCAGGAAAGACCTTAGCGGTGGCACCGGGGAGCTGTTTTTT. It specifies CASRKDLSGGTGELFF.